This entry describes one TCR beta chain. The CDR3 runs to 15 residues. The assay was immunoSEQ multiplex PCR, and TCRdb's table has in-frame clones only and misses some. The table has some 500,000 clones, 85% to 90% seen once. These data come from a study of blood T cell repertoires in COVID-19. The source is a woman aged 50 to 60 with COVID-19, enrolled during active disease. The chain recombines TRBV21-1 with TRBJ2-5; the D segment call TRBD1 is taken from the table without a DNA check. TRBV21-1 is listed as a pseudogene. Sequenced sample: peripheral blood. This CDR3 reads CASSKGPDRGWTQYF. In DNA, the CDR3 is TGTGCCAGCAGCAAAGGACCCGACAGGGGGTGGACCCAGTACTTC.